This TCR beta chain was recorded in a study of response to subunit inactivated influenza vaccine. Overall study results and limits: The authors put forward the suggestion that each seasonal influenza vaccination may bring in only a limited number of new T cells.

A single record per CDR3 protein comes from TCRdb applying MiXCR to the RT-PCR reads. The sample holds 630,000 or so distinct CDR3 sequences, roughly 14% seen once. This clonotype occurred a few times. Antigen specificity is unknown. The material sequenced was PBMCs from blood, taken about 12 days after vaccination. The receptor was derived from a man aged 45-65 years who received an inactivated influenza vaccine.

The CDR3 nucleotides are TGTGCCAGCAGTACCCTCCCGGGGGCGACCTACGAGCAGTACTTC. This translates into CASSTLPGATYEQYF. V is TRBV28 and J is TRBJ2-7; D may correspond to TRBD1 or TRBD2 (6 bases each). In germline, CDR1 is MDHEN, CDR2 SYDVKM. The CDR3 contains 15 residues. Between the trimmed V and J ends, which lost 5 bases and 2 bases, there was a span of 16 bases.